This TCR beta chain was captured by sequencing in a study of cytomegalovirus exposure and HLA in healthy donors. With 60 Vbeta and 13 Jbeta primers, the PCR was carried out. Using immunoSEQ multiplex PCR, the repertoire was profiled, and TCRdb retains in-frame clones only, with some absent. The sample carries over 150,000 clones, about four fifths recorded once. Germline CDR1 is MNHEY and CDR2 is SVGAGI. The CDR3 length is 12 residues. Trimming took 5 bases from V and 2 from J, leaving 6 bases between them. Regarding the study as a whole: Among TCR beta chains, those listed as cytomegalovirus-associated numbered under 200.

This clone was counted only a few times. The antigen is not known. Sequenced sample: PBMCs. The genes are TRBV6-5 and TRBJ2-5; no definite D call. The sequence was collected from a male donor in good health and CMV-seronegative. The CDR3 reads CASSRGQETQYF. The CDR3 DNA reads TGTGCCAGCAGTCGAGGTCAAGAGACCCAGTACTTC.